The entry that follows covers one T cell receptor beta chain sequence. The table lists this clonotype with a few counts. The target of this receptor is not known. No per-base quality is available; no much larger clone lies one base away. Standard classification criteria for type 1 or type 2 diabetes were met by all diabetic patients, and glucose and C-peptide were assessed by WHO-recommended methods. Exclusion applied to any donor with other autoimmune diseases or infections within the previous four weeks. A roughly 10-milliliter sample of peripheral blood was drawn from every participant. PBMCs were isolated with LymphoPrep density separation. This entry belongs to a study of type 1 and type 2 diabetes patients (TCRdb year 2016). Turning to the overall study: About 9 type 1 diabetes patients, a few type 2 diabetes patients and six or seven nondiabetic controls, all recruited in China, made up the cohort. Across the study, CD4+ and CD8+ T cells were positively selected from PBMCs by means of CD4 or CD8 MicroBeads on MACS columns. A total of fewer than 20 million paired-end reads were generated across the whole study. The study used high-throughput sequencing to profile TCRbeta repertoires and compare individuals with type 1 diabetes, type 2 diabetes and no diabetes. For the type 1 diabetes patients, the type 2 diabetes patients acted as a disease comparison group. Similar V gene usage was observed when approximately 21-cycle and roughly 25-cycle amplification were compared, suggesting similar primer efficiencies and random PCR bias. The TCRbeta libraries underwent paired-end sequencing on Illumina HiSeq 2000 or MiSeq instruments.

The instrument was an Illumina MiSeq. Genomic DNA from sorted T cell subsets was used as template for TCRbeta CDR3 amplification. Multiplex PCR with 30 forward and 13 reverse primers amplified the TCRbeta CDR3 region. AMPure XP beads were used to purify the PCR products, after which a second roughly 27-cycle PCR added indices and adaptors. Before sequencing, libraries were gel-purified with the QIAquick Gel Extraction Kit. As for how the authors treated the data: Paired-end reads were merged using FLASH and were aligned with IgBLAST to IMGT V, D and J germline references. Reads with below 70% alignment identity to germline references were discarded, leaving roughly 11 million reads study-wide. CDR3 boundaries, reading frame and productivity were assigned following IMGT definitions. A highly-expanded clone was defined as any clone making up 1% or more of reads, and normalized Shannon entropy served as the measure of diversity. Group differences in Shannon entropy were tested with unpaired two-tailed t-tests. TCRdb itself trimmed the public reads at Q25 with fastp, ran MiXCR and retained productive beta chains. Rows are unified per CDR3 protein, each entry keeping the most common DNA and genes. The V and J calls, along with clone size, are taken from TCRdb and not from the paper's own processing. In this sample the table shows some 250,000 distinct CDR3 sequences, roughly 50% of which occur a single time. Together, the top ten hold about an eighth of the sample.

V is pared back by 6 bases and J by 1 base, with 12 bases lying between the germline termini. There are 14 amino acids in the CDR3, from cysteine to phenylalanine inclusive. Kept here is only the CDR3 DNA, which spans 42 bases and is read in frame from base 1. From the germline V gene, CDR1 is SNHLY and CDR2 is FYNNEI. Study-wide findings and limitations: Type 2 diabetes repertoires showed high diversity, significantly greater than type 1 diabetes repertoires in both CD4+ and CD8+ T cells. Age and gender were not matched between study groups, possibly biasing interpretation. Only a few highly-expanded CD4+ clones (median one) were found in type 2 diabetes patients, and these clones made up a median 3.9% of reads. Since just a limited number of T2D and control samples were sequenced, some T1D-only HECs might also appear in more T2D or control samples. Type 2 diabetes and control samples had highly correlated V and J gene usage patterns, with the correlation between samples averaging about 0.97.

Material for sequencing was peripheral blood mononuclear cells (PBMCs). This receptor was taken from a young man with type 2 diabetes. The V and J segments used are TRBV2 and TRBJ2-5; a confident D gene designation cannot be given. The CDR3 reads CASRNRESQETQYF. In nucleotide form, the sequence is TGTGCCAGCAGGAATAGGGAATCCCAAGAGACCCAGTACTTC. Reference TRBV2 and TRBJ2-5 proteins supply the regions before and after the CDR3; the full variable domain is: EPEVTQTPSHQVTQMGQEVILRCVPISNHLYFYWYRQILGQKVEFLVSFYNNEISEKSEIFDDQFSVERPDGSNFTLKIRSTKLEDSAMYFCASRNRESQETQYFGPGTRLLVL.